Each of the 26 T cell receptor beta chains below was sequenced from the same sample in a study of blood T cell repertoires in COVID-19. Using immunoSEQ multiplex PCR, the repertoire was profiled, and TCRdb retains in-frame clones only, with some absent. The sample contains approximately 470,000 clones, 75% to 90% of which appear only once. Specimen: peripheral blood. All receptors derive from a human donor in a cohort sampled during active COVID-19.

The chain combines TRBV3-1 (or the pseudogene TRBV3-2) with TRBJ1-6; no definite D call. CDR3 length: 17 amino acids. Germline V gene sequence: CDR1 LGHDT, CDR2 YNNKEL (reference sequence). With 1 base removed from V and 2 bases from J, the gap between germline ends came to 12 bases. The DNA for the CDR3 is TGTGCCAGCAGCCAAGGCGCAACGAGCGCCTATAATTCACCCCTCCACTTT. This translates into CASSQGATSAYNSPLHF.

The chain's CDR3 is CASSERTGEYEKLFF. CDR3 DNA: TGTGCCAGCAGCGAACGGACAGGGGAGTATGAAAAACTGTTTTTT. This rearrangement joins TRBV7-2 to TRBJ1-4, with TRBD1 identical over 9 bases. The J segment lost 6 bases and the V segment lost 5 bases, leaving 7 bases of the junction unmatched. The CDR3 covers 15 residues. Germline-derived CDR1 and CDR2 are SGHTA and FQGNSA. Full variable domain (remainder filled in from reference TRBV7-2 and TRBJ1-4): GAGVSQSPSNKVTEKGKDVELRCDPISGHTALYWYRQSLGQGLEFLIYFQGNSAPDKSGLPSDRFSAERTGGSVSTLTIQRTQQEDSAVYLCASSERTGEYEKLFFGSGTQLSVL.

The J gene is TRBJ2-7, the V gene TRBV6-5; 7 bases are shared with TRBD2. The CDR3 totals 13 residues. Germline V gene sequence: CDR1 MNHEY, CDR2 SVGAGI. Unmatched junction bases numbered 3, after V lost 5 bases and J lost 2 bases. The CDR3 is CASSPGGTYEQYF. CDR3 DNA: TGTGCCAGCAGTCCGGGGGGTACCTACGAGCAGTACTTC.

In this sample, this clone turned up once. The chain employs TRBV7-9 and TRBJ1-6; D is uncertain. Trimming stripped 2 bases from V and 8 bases from J, with 16 bases between. This CDR3 has 16 amino acids. Germline CDR1 SEHNR, CDR2 FQNEAQ (reference sequence). CDR3 region: CASSLNAGGSDSPLHF. The CDR3 DNA is TGTGCCAGCAGCTTAAATGCGGGTGGGTCGGATTCACCCCTCCACTTT.

The sample holds many counts of this clone. This chain links TRBV5-6 with TRBJ1-5; D is possibly TRBD1 (6 bases). The V end was cut by 0 bases, the J end by 7 bases, with 11 bases between. Germline CDR1 and CDR2: SGHDT and YYEEEE. The CDR3 totals 14 residues. Written as DNA, the CDR3 is TGTGCCAGCAGCTTGGGCAGGGGAAAACAGCCCCAGCATTTT. Encoded protein: CASSLGRGKQPQHF.

This rearrangement joins TRBV30 to TRBJ1-2, with TRBD1 identical over 11 bases. V lost 2 bases and J lost 3; bases outside the gene matches: 8. The CDR3 sequence is 16 residues long. Germline lookup yields CDR1 GTSNPN and CDR2 SVGIG (reference sequence). CDR3 nucleotides: TGTGCCTGGAGTCCTCCCCCGGGACAGGGGGACTATGGCTACACCTTC. Translated, it gives CAWSPPPGQGDYGYTF. Drawing the rest from reference TRBV30 and TRBJ1-2, the complete variable domain is SQTIHQWPATLVQPVGSPLSLECTVEGTSNPNLYWYRQAAGRGLQLLFYSVGIGQISSEVPQNLSASRPQDRQFILSSKKLLLSDSGFYLCAWSPPPGQGDYGYTFGSGTRLTVV.

The chain carries TRBV7-3 and TRBJ2-2, with TRBD2 matching over 8 bases. From germline, CDR1 is SGHTA and CDR2 FQGTGA. Trimming at V came to 1 base and at J to 7 bases, leaving 14 bases not matched to a gene. CDR3 length: 18 residues. The CDR3 loop reads CASSLRVSGLGRNGELFF. CDR3 nucleotides: TGTGCCAGCAGCTTAAGAGTGTCGGGACTAGGACGGAACGGGGAGCTGTTTTTT.

This chain joins TRBV5-1 and TRBJ1-1; D unresolved. This CDR3 has 17 amino acids. Looked up from germline, CDR1 is SGHRS and CDR2 is YFSETQ. Trimming removed 0 bases at V and 1 base at J, with 16 bases between. This CDR3 reads CASSLVGSGRRNTEAFF. CDR3 nucleotide sequence: TGCGCCAGCAGCTTGGTAGGGTCTGGGAGGCGGAACACTGAAGCTTTCTTT.

J is TRBJ2-1 and V is TRBV27; 11 bases agree with TRBD2. With 0 bases clipped from V and 6 bases from J, the junction kept 1 base outside the gene matches. The CDR3 loop spans 15 amino acids. Germline V CDR1 and CDR2: MNHEY, SMNVEV (reference sequence). The CDR3 is CASSLSGLAGNEQFF. DNA of the CDR3: TGTGCCAGCAGTTTATCCGGACTAGCGGGCAATGAGCAGTTCTTC.

This sequence joins TRBV5-4 and TRBJ2-5; 10 nucleotides agree with TRBD2. V shed 4 bases, J shed 2 bases, and the junction held 8 bases outside the gene matches. The CDR3 sequence is 16 residues long. Germline CDR1 SGHNT, CDR2 YYREEE (reference sequence). The CDR3 region is CASSPRTSGIQETQYF. In DNA form, the CDR3 reads TGTGCCAGCAGCCCCCGGACTAGCGGAATACAAGAGACCCAGTACTTC.

The genes are TRBV3-1 (or the pseudogene TRBV3-2) and TRBJ1-4; the D gene is possibly TRBD1 (6 bases). Germline lookup yields CDR1 LGHDT and CDR2 YNNKEL (reference sequence). V was shortened by 4 bases and J by 4 bases, with 13 bases between the two germline ends. This CDR3 comprises 15 residues. The CDR3 DNA sequence: TGTGCCAGCAGCCTGTTGGGGGCGGTTAATGAAAAACTGTTTTTT. Translated, it gives CASSLLGAVNEKLFF.

The rearrangement joins TRBV5-1 to TRBJ2-2; 8 nucleotides line up with TRBD1. Losses at the gene ends were 4 bases for V and 3 bases for J; bases not matched to a gene: 14. The CDR3 spans 18 residues. CDR1 and CDR2 (germline): SGHRS, YFSETQ. The CDR3 sequence: CASSLPDRGADYTGELFF. For the CDR3, the DNA is TGCGCCAGCAGCCTTCCTGACAGGGGAGCGGATTACACCGGGGAGCTGTTTTTT.

This clone was detected only a few times. The chain couples TRBV5-4 to TRBJ2-7, with 14 bases matching TRBD2. Per the germline V gene, CDR1 is SGHNT and CDR2 is YYREEE (reference sequence). The CDR3 length is 16 residues. V was clipped by 3 bases and J by 6 bases; unmatched bases: 8. In DNA form, the CDR3 reads TGTGCCAGCAGCTCGGGACTAGCGGGAGCCCAACGCGAGCAGTACTTC. Translating gives CASSSGLAGAQREQYF.

This clone has just one count. V usage is TRBV7-6 and J usage is TRBJ1-1; no firm D call. The CDR3 has 14 residues. The V gene's germline CDR1 is SGHVS and CDR2 FNYEAQ. The V end was cut by 2 bases, the J end by 3 bases, with 10 bases between. The CDR3 DNA reads TGTGCCAGCAGCTTATCAGAGACTGACACTGAAGCTTTCTTT. Amino acid sequence: CASSLSETDTEAFF. Combining the CDR3 with reference TRBV7-6 and TRBJ1-1 gives the whole variable domain GAGVSQSPRYKVTKRGQDVALRCDPISGHVSLYWYRQALGQGPEFLTYFNYEAQQDKSGLPNDRFSAERPEGSISTLTIQRTEQRDSAMYRCASSLSETDTEAFFGQGTRLTVV.

The chain carries TRBV7-3 and TRBJ2-5, with 12 nucleotides matching TRBD1. This CDR3 has 15 amino acids. The germline CDR1 and CDR2 sequences are SGHTA and FQGTGA. V lost 5 bases and J lost 5; bases outside the gene matches: 6. The CDR3 protein is CASSMGQGAWETQYF. CDR3 coding DNA: TGTGCCAGCAGCATGGGACAGGGGGCGTGGGAGACCCAGTACTTC.

CDR3 DNA: TGTGCCAGCAGTGCTAGCGGGAAGAACCAAGAGACCCAGTACTTC. Protein product: CASSASGKNQETQYF. The chain has TRBV2 and TRBJ2-5, with 9 positions matching TRBD2. Germline-derived CDR1 and CDR2 are SNHLY and FYNNEI. The CDR3 loop spans 15 amino acids. V shed 4 bases, J shed 0 bases, and the junction held 3 bases outside the gene matches.

The chain combines TRBV5-4 with TRBJ2-1; 9 nucleotides line up with TRBD1. CDR1 and CDR2 (germline): SGHNT, YYREEE (reference sequence). V was pared by 1 base and J by 1 base, with 3 bases of the junction left unmatched. This CDR3 is built from 16 residues. This CDR3 is CASSLPGTGSYNEQFF. For the CDR3, the DNA is TGTGCCAGCAGCTTGCCAGGGACAGGGTCCTACAATGAGCAGTTCTTC. The entire variable domain, with the rest obtained from reference TRBV5-4 and TRBJ2-1, is as follows: ETGVTQSPTHLIKTRGQQVTLRCSSQSGHNTVSWYQQALGQGPQFIFQYYREEENGRGNFPPRFSGLQFPNYSSELNVNALELDDSALYLCASSLPGTGSYNEQFFGPGTRLTVL.

J is TRBJ2-3 and V is TRBV27, with D possibly being TRBD2 (5 bases). CDR1 and CDR2 from the germline V gene are MNHEY and SMNVEV (reference sequence). Trimming removed 9 bases from V and 0 bases from J, with 19 bases in between. This CDR3 region has 16 residues. For the CDR3, the DNA is TGTGCCAGTCTCGGATACGCGGGCTCTAGCACAGATACGCAGTATTTT. Translated: CASLGYAGSSTDTQYF.

This chain links TRBV28 with TRBJ2-2; tentatively, D is TRBD2 (6 bases). The CDR3 contains 17 residues. Trimming removed 7 bases at V and 1 base at J, with 19 bases between. Germline lookup yields CDR1 MDHEN and CDR2 SYDVKM. The CDR3, as DNA: TGTGCCAGCACCAATCGGGGGTGGGGCATGAACACCGGGGAGCTGTTTTTT. This gives the protein CASTNRGWGMNTGELFF.

The V and J genes are TRBV28 and TRBJ1-6; no clear D gene. The length of the CDR3 is 16 residues. Per germline, CDR1 MDHEN and CDR2 SYDVKM. V was pared by 3 bases and J by 5 bases, with 14 bases between. CDR3 in DNA: TGTGCCAGCAGTTTTCGACGGGGAGTAAATAATTCACCCCTCCACTTT. It translates to CASSFRRGVNNSPLHF.

The V and J genes are TRBV28 and TRBJ1-1, with 7 bases lining up with TRBD1. Germline CDR1 and CDR2: MDHEN and SYDVKM. The ends lost 3 bases at V and 2 bases at J; junction bases unmatched: 6. This CDR3 contains 15 residues. CDR3 sequence reads: CASSFQGQINTEAFF. CDR3 coding DNA: TGTGCCAGCAGTTTCCAGGGACAGATCAACACTGAAGCTTTCTTT. Full variable domain (remainder filled in from reference TRBV28 and TRBJ1-1): DVKVTQSSRYLVKRTGEKVFLECVQDMDHENMFWYRQDPGLGLRLIYFSYDVKMKEKGDIPEGYSVSREKKERFSLILESASTNQTSMYLCASSFQGQINTEAFFGQGTRLTVV.

This clone has ten or more counts. The V gene is TRBV28, the J gene TRBJ1-1, with TRBD1 identical over 9 bases. Per germline, CDR1 MDHEN and CDR2 SYDVKM. The CDR3 has 16 residues. V dropped 6 bases and J dropped 4; count of bases not matched to a gene: 12. The CDR3 nucleotides are TGTGCCAGCAGCTCCCCTGGACAGGGGAGAAGCACTGAAGCTTTCTTT. This codes for CASSSPGQGRSTEAFF. The whole variable domain, remainder taken from reference TRBV28 and TRBJ1-1, is DVKVTQSSRYLVKRTGEKVFLECVQDMDHENMFWYRQDPGLGLRLIYFSYDVKMKEKGDIPEGYSVSREKKERFSLILESASTNQTSMYLCASSSPGQGRSTEAFFGQGTRLTVV.

The chain joins TRBV18 to TRBJ2-3; D is ambiguous. V was shortened by 3 bases and J by 7 bases, with 11 bases between the two germline ends. CDR1 and CDR2 (germline): KGHSH, LQKENI. The CDR3 is made up of 13 amino acids. As DNA, the CDR3 is TGTGCCAGCTCACCGCAATCGGGTTATACGCAGTATTTT. The encoded protein is CASSPQSGYTQYF.

This clone was found a few times. J is TRBJ1-2 and V is TRBV4-2; 7 nucleotides match TRBD1. V was clipped by 0 bases and J by 8 bases; unmatched bases: 12. The V gene's germline CDR1 is LGHNA and CDR2 YNFKEQ. The CDR3 length is 16 residues. The CDR3 region has the DNA TGTGCCAGCAGCCAAGATCAAGGAGGGGGCTCAGGGGGCTACACCTTC. Encoded protein: CASSQDQGGGSGGYTF.

The genes are TRBV9 and TRBJ2-7; TRBD2 aligns across 7 bases. Looked up from germline, CDR1 is SGDLS and CDR2 is YYNGEE. The V and J ends lost 1 base and 7 bases, in that order; junction bases with no gene match: 14. This CDR3 is built from 16 residues. The CDR3 coding sequence is TGTGCCAGCAGCGTATCGGGGCGGGAGCCCGGGAGGGAGCAGTACTTC. Protein product: CASSVSGREPGREQYF. Together with reference TRBV9 and TRBJ2-7, the CDR3 gives the full variable domain: DSGVTQTPKHLITATGQRVTLRCSPRSGDLSVYWYQQSLDQGLQFLIQYYNGEERAKGNILERFSAQQFPDLHSELNLSSLELGDSALYFCASSVSGREPGREQYFGPGTRLTVT.

V usage is TRBV3-1 (or the pseudogene TRBV3-2) and J usage is TRBJ1-4; D perhaps matches TRBD1 (6 bases). CDR1 and CDR2 from the germline V gene are LGHDT and YNNKEL (reference sequence). Trimming removed 1 base from V and 8 bases from J, with 17 bases in between. This CDR3 spans 16 amino acids. DNA of the CDR3: TGTGCCAGCAGCCAAGGTAACAGGGCCTTGGAAGAAAAACTGTTTTTT. It codes for CASSQGNRALEEKLFF.